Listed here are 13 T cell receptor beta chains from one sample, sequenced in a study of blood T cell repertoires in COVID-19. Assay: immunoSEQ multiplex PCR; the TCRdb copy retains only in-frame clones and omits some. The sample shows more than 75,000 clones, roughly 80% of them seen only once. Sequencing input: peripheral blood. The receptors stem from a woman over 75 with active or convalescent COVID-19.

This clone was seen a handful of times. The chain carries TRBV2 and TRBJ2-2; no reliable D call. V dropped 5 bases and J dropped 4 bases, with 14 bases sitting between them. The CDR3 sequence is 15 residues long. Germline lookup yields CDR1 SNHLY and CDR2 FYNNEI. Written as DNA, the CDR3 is TGTGCCAGCAGTCGGTCCCCCGGCGGCACCGGGGAGCTGTTTTTT. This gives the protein CASSRSPGGTGELFF. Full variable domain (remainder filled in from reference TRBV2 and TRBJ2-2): EPEVTQTPSHQVTQMGQEVILRCVPISNHLYFYWYRQILGQKVEFLVSFYNNEISEKSEIFDDQFSVERPDGSNFTLKIRSTKLEDSAMYFCASSRSPGGTGELFFGEGSRLTVL.

The CDR3 DNA reads as TGTGCCAGCAGCGTAGGGGGTGGGCCCTACAATGAGCAGTTCTTC. Protein product: CASSVGGGPYNEQFF. The V gene is TRBV6-5, the J gene TRBJ2-1, with D perhaps TRBD1 (6 bases). This CDR3 has 15 residues. With 6 bases removed from V and 2 bases from J, the gap between germline ends came to 14 bases. The V gene's germline CDR1 is MNHEY and CDR2 SVGAGI.

DNA of the CDR3: TGCGCCAGCAGCTTTGGCCTAGCGGGAGGGCGGGAGACCCAGTACTTC. It codes for CASSFGLAGGRETQYF. This rearrangement joins TRBV5-1 to TRBJ2-5, with TRBD2 identical over 12 bases. Germline V gene data show CDR1 as SGHRS and CDR2 as YFSETQ. This CDR3 contains 16 residues. Trimming cost V 2 bases and J 5 bases; bases outside gene matches: 7.

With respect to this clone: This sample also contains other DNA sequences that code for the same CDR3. The CDR3 bases are TGTGCCAGCAGTCTCGGACTAGCGGGAGCGGAGACCCAGTACTTC. This translates into CASSLGLAGAETQYF. The V gene is TRBV28, the J gene TRBJ2-5; TRBD2 aligns across 13 bases. CDR1 is MDHEN, CDR2 SYDVKM, per germline. V lost 5 bases, J lost 5 bases, and 5 bases stayed unmatched. This CDR3 is 15 amino acids long. Drawing the rest from reference TRBV28 and TRBJ2-5, the complete variable domain is DVKVTQSSRYLVKRTGEKVFLECVQDMDHENMFWYRQDPGLGLRLIYFSYDVKMKEKGDIPEGYSVSREKKERFSLILESASTNQTSMYLCASSLGLAGAETQYFGPGTRLLVL.

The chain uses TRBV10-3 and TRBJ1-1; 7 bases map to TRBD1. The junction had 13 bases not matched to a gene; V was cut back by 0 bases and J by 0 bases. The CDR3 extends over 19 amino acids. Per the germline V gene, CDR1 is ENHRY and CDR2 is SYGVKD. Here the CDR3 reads CAISESGGGTALMNTEAFF. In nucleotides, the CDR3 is TGTGCCATCAGTGAGTCAGGGGGCGGGACAGCTCTAATGAACACTGAAGCTTTCTTT.

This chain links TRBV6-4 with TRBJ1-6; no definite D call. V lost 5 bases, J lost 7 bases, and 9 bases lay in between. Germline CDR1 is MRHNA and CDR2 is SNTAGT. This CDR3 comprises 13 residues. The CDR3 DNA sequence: TGTGCCAGCAGTCGGGAGAGAAATTCACCCCTCCACTTT. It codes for CASSRERNSPLHF.

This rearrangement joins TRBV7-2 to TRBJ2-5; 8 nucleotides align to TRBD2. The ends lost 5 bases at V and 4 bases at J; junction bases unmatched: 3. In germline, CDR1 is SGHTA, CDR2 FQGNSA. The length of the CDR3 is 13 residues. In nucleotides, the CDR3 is TGTGCCAGCAGCACCCTAGCGGGAGAGACCCAGTACTTC. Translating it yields CASSTLAGETQYF.

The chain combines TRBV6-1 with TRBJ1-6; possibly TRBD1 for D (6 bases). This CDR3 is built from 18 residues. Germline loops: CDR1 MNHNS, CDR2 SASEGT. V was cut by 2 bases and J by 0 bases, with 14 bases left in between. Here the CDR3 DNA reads TGTGCCAGCAGTGAAAACCAGGGGCCCACCTCCTATAATTCACCCCTCCACTTT. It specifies CASSENQGPTSYNSPLHF.

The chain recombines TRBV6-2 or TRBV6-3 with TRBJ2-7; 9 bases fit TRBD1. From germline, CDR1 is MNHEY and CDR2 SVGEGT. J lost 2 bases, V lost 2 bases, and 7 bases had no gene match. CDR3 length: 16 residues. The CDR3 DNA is TGTGCCAGCAGTTACCTCTGGGACAGGGCCCCCTACGAGCAGTACTTC. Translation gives CASSYLWDRAPYEQYF.

CDR3 in amino acids: CASREGQGAAGYTF. CDR3 nucleotides: TGTGCCAGCAGGGAGGGACAGGGGGCGGCTGGCTACACCTTC. The V gene is TRBV25-1, the J gene TRBJ1-2, with 12 positions matching TRBD1. This CDR3 region has 14 residues. CDR1 and CDR2 from the germline V gene are MGHDK and SYGVNS. V trimming: 6 bases; J trimming: 7 bases; junction bases outside the gene matches: 6.

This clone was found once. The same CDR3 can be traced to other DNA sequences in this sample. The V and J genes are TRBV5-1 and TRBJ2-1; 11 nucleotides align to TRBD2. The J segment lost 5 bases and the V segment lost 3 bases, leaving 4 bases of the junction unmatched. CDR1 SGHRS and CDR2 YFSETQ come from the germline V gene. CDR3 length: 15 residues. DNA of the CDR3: TGCGCCAGCAGCTCGGGGACTAGCGGAAACAATGAGCAGTTCTTC. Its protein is CASSSGTSGNNEQFF.

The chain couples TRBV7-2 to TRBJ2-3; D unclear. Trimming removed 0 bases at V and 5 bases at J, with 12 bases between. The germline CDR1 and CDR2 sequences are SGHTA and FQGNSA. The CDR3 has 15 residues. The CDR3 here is CASSLAVRSGDTQYF. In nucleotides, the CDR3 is TGTGCCAGCAGCTTAGCAGTCCGATCGGGAGATACGCAGTATTTT.

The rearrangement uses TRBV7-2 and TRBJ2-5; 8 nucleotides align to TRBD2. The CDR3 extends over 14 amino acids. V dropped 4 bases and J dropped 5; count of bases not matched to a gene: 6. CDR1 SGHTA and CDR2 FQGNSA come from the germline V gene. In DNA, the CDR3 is TGTGCCAGCAGCTCCCGGGGGGGCTATGAGACCCAGTACTTC. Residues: CASSSRGGYETQYF.